This is a list of T cell receptor beta chains from one sample in a study of molecular identifiers for immune sequencing clone quantification. TCRdb itself ran the PCR reads through MiXCR, one entry per CDR3 protein. Of some 100,000 distinct CDR3 sequences listed, around 33% are singletons. The sample was naive CD8+ T cells from blood, with Jurkat cell RNA spiked in. These receptors came from a human donor in good health. Some libraries in this study had Jurkat cell RNA spiked in. The CDR3 runs from the conserved cysteine through the conserved F or W. The order of the fields is clone size, V gene, J gene, D gene, CDR3 DNA, CDR3 protein. The D gene is left open where the match is weak. A row's size may be missing; if present it is once, few, many or a size class.

few,TRBV24-1,TRBJ1-1,.,TGTGCCACCAGTGGTGGGACCGCTGAAGCTTTCTTT,CATSGGTAEAFF
.,TRBV19,TRBJ1-4,TRBD1,TGTGCCAGTAAGCGTCCGGGACAGTCTAATGAAAAACTGTTTTTT,CASKRPGQSNEKLFF
few,TRBV9,TRBJ2-7,.,TGTGCCAGCAGCCCCTACCTCGCGGGCTACGAGCAGTACTTC,CASSPYLAGYEQYF
.,TRBV4-2,TRBJ1-4,.,TGTGCCAGCAGCCAAGATAGAGGGGATGGTGGGAATGAAAAACTGTTTTTT,CASSQDRGDGGNEKLFF
many,TRBV28,TRBJ1-1,TRBD1,TGTGCCAGCAGTTTAGGGGGGACAGGGAACACTGAAGCTTTCTTT,CASSLGGTGNTEAFF
few,TRBV5-6,TRBJ2-7,.,TGTGCCAGCAGCTTGGAAGGGGACGAGCAGTACTTC,CASSLEGDEQYF
.,TRBV7-8,TRBJ2-7,TRBD1,TGTGCCAGCAGCGCCGCCGGGACAGGGAGTTACGACCAGTACTTC,CASSAAGTGSYDQYF
many,TRBV7-7,TRBJ2-3,TRBD2,TGTGCTAGCAGCTCACTAGCGGGAGGGCCAGATACGCAGTATTTT,CASSSLAGGPDTQYF
.,TRBV6-2/TRBV6-3,TRBJ2-1,.,TGTGCCAGCGGTTACGGAGCGATTCATGGCAATGAGCAGTTCTTC,CASGYGAIHGNEQFF
many,TRBV5-4,TRBJ2-3,.,TGTGCCAGCAGCTTGGCGCCAGCCGAAGGCACAGATACGCAGTATTTT,CASSLAPAEGTDTQYF
.,TRBV9,TRBJ1-2,.,TGTGCCAGCAGCGTAGGGGGGGACTATGGCTACACCTTC,CASSVGGDYGYTF
.,TRBV19,TRBJ2-7,TRBD2,TGTGCCAGTAGCCTGGGACTAGCGGGACCGTCGATCAACGAGCAGTACTTC,CASSLGLAGPSINEQYF
many,TRBV28,TRBJ2-7,.,TGTGCCCACCGGGACCGACCTTTCAGCGAGCAGTACTTC,CAHRDRPFSEQYF
many,TRBV19,TRBJ2-3,.,TGTGCCAGTAGTATTCATCGGGGTCGCACAGATACGCAGTATTTT,CASSIHRGRTDTQYF
few,TRBV12-3/TRBV12-4,TRBJ2-1,TRBD2,TGTGCCAGTACCGGCGGGAGTGTCGACAATGAGCAGTTCTTC,CASTGGSVDNEQFF
.,TRBV20-1,TRBJ2-7,.,TGCAGTGCTAGGGATTACAGGGAGGCGTACGAGCTGTACTTC,CSARDYREAYELYF
many,TRBV7-2,TRBJ2-7,.,TGTGCCAGCAGCAGGTACTACGAGCAGTACTTC,CASSRYYEQYF
.,TRBV11-2,TRBJ1-1,.,TGTGCCAGCAAGGCAGGGTCGAACACTGAAGCTTTCTTT,CASKAGSNTEAFF
many,TRBV14,TRBJ2-3,.,TGTGCCAGCAGTCCTACATGGTTACCCACAGATACGCAGTATTTT,CASSPTWLPTDTQYF
many,TRBV27,TRBJ2-5,.,TGTGCCAGCAGTCCAACCCCCGTATTGGGGTACCAAGAGACCCAGTACTTC,CASSPTPVLGYQETQYF
many,TRBV11-2,TRBJ2-3,TRBD2,TGTGCCAGCAGCTTAGATGGGAGCGGGAGGGGCCTCGATACGCAGTATTTT,CASSLDGSGRGLDTQYF
few,TRBV27,TRBJ2-7,.,TGTGCCAGCAGTTTACTCGGACCCAGGTACGAGCAGTACTTC,CASSLLGPRYEQYF
.,TRBV2,TRBJ2-7,TRBD1,TGTGCCAGCGGTGGGACAGGGTTGACCGAGCAGTACTTC,CASGGTGLTEQYF
many,TRBV5-1,TRBJ2-4,.,TGCGCCAGCAGCAAACCCCCGGATCAAGACCGGGAATTC,CASSKPPDQDREF
.,TRBV5-3,TRBJ2-5,TRBD1,TGTGCCACCCGCCCCAAGACACGGACAGGGGGCGTGTGGGAGACCCAGTACTTC,CATRPKTRTGGVWETQYF
.,TRBV4-3,TRBJ2-1,.,TGCGCCAGCAGCCAAGATCTTTGGGGATCCTACAATGAGCAGTTCTTC,CASSQDLWGSYNEQFF
.,TRBV2,TRBJ2-6,TRBD1,TGTGCCAGCAGACCCGGGACAGCTGGGGCCAACGTCCTGACTTTC,CASRPGTAGANVLTF
.,TRBV4-3,TRBJ2-2,.,TGCGCCAGCAGCCAAGAAGTGACAGGACGAACCGGGGAGCTGTTTTTT,CASSQEVTGRTGELFF
.,TRBV2,TRBJ1-5,.,TGTGCCAGCAGTGATGAGGGCTCGAGCAAACAGCCCCAGCATTTT,CASSDEGSSKQPQHF